This TCR beta chain was sequenced in a study of a mutant IDH1 vaccine in newly diagnosed glioma. The wider study: Every participant had undergone radiotherapy, temozolomide, or both before, and most underwent both.

The method was immunoSEQ multiplex PCR; TCRdb's version includes in-frame clones alone and lacks a portion of them. The sample shows around 40,000 clones, over 80% of them seen only once. Details on this clone: Its antigen remains unidentified.

Time point described: week 11, during vaccination. One vaccine dose held 300 ug of mutant IDH1 20-mer peptide and came with topical imiquimod. The donor cohort comprised cases of new WHO grade 3 or 4 IDH1-mutant, ATRX-lost astrocytoma. Regarding the study as a whole: Researchers report vaccine-induced immune responses in more than 90% of patients.

Germline V gene data show CDR1 as SGHRS and CDR2 as YFSETQ. This CDR3 is built from 14 residues. Sample: PBMCs, taken from a glioma patient whose treatment included an IDH1 peptide vaccine. The rearrangement links TRBV5-1 to TRBJ2-5; TRBD1 matches at 8 bases. The J call may not be correct, given that the DNA end is closer to TRBJ2-7. This receptor was obtained from a man aged 35 to 55 with glioma. The CDR3 here is CASSPDRAPYEQYF. The CDR3 DNA reads TGCGCCAGCAGCCCGGACAGGGCCCCCTACGAGCAGTACTTC.